This paragraph covers one TCR beta chain sequence. This clone appeared once. Its antigen is unknown. No quality values exist for individual bases; no much larger clone is one base distant. These data come from a study of blood T cell repertoires in COVID-19 (dated by TCRdb to about 2020). Looking at the study overall: The collaborator samples originated in the United States, Italy and Spain and spanned the acute and convalescent phases of COVID-19. The material from the prospective study consisted of cDNA or gDNA derived from T cells, B-cell-depleted T cells, or PBMCs. Deeply sampled blood TCRbeta repertoires from subjects exposed to, actively infected with, or recovered from COVID-19 were included in the dataset. The repertoires were released in a freely available public database intended as a resource for research on the immune response to SARS-CoV-2. Samples came from the ongoing ImmuneRACE study (first 160 participants) plus 1,254 subjects from 6 global collaborators. The sample metadata nearly always contained a de-identified subject ID, COVID-19 status, age in years and sex. Where HLA class I and class II types were available, the types were taken from metadata supplied by the sample provider, not from assay-based typing.

TCRbeta CDR3 regions were amplified from genomic DNA using the immunoSEQ Assay, a bias-controlled multiplex PCR. As for the authors' bioinformatics: Nucleated cell counts per sample were estimated from amplification of reference gene primers within the assay. To quantify the absolute abundance of each unique TCRbeta CDR3 rearrangement, sequence reads were collapsed and filtered. For each sample, productive Simpson clonality was calculated as the square root of Simpson's diversity index over productive rearrangements. Held by TCRdb, this immuneACCESS table contains in-frame sequences only and omits some clones. Under half of the omission traces to an unresolved V gene where checked; the cause of the rest is unknown. The V and J calls and clone size are taken from that table; D and trimming were inferred from the DNA. Here the sample has fewer than 500,000 clones; around 88% occur a single time. About 4.3% of the sample is in the top ten clones.

Trimming takes 7 bases off V and 4 bases off J; junction bases not matched to a gene: 17. The CDR3 runs 17 residues from the cysteine to the phenylalanine. Here the CDR3 DNA is all that survives: 51 bases in frame from base 1. The germline V gene sets CDR1 to SGHAT and CDR2 to FQNNGV. Whole blood was collected in K2EDTA tubes by collaborating institutions according to the institutions' own protocols. For TCRbeta analysis, collaborators shipped samples in one of three forms: frozen whole blood, isolated PBMCs, or DNA extracted from either of those sample types. Study-wide findings and limitations: The quantity of clinical and demographic metadata differed by source and by participant and was supplied without curation.

Sequencing was done on a sample of peripheral blood. This sequence was found in a woman in her 30s with acute or convalescent COVID-19. The chain uses TRBV11-2 and TRBJ1-1; 8 bases in between match TRBD1. CDR3 protein: CASTGRGQGARGTEAFF. The DNA is as follows: TGTGCCAGCACCGGCCGGGGGCAGGGGGCGCGGGGCACTGAAGCTTTCTTT. When the CDR3 is completed using the reference TRBV11-2 and TRBJ1-1 genes on either side, the full variable domain is EAGVAQSPRYKIIEKRQSVAFWCNPISGHATLYWYQQILGQGPKLLIQFQNNGVVDDSQLPKDRFSAERLKGVDSTLKIQPAKLEDSAVYLCASTGRGQGARGTEAFFGQGTRLTVV.